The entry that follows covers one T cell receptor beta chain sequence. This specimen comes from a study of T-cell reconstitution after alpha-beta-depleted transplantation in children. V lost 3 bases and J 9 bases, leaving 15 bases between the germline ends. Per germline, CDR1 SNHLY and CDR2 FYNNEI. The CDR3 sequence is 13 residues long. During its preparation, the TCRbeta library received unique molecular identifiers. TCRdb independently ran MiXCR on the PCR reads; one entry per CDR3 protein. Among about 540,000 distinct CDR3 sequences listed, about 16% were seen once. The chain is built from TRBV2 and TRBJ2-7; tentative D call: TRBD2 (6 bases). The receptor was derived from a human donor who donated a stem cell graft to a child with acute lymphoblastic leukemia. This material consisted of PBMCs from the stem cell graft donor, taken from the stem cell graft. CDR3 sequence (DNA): TGTGCCAGCAGTGAGACCCAGGGACTCCCGCAGTACTTC. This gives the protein CASSETQGLPQYF. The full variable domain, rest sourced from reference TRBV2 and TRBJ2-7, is EPEVTQTPSHQVTQMGQEVILRCVPISNHLYFYWYRQILGQKVEFLVSFYNNEISEKSEIFDDQFSVERPDGSNFTLKIRSTKLEDSAMYFCASSETQGLPQYFGPGTRLTVT.